Shown below are 27 T cell receptor beta chains from a single sample sequenced in a study of CD8+ T cells in alopecia areata. RNA, once extracted, was reverse transcribed into cDNA for use as the sequencing template. The repertoire was sequenced with immunoSEQ multiplex PCR; TCRdb's copy has only in-frame clones and lacks some. The repertoire holds 100,000 to 150,000 clones, with roughly 54% as singletons. The specimen was CD4+ T cells sorted from blood, collected at week 0. The receptors derive from a human donor with alopecia areata.

The chain recombines TRBV5-1 with TRBJ2-3; TRBD1 matches at 7 bases. The germline V gene encodes CDR1 SGHRS and CDR2 YFSETQ. V lost 4 bases, J lost 0 bases, and 5 bases stayed unmatched. CDR3 length equals 15 residues. CDR3 region: CASSTGTESTDTQYF. The CDR3 coding sequence is TGCGCCAGCAGCACCGGGACAGAGAGCACAGATACGCAGTATTTT.

The chain has TRBV7-9 and TRBJ2-7, with D tentatively TRBD2 (6 bases). This CDR3 is 13 amino acids long. Germline CDR1 is SEHNR and CDR2 is FQNEAQ (reference sequence). V was shortened by 3 bases and J by 5 bases, with 11 bases between the two germline ends. The DNA for the CDR3 is TGTGCCAGCAGCTTTGGGGAGGTCCACGAGCAGTACTTC. Translation: CASSFGEVHEQYF. Full variable domain (rest looked up from reference TRBV7-9 and TRBJ2-7): DTGVSQNPRHKITKRGQNVTFRCDPISEHNRLYWYRQTLGQGPEFLTYFQNEAQLEKSRLLSDRFSAERPKGSFSTLEIQRTEQGDSAMYLCASSFGEVHEQYFGPGTRLTVT.

In this sample, this clone turned up a few times. This chain uses TRBV30 with TRBJ2-3; 7 nucleotides align to TRBD2. The germline V gene encodes CDR1 GTSNPN and CDR2 SVGIG (reference sequence). CDR3 length equals 14 residues. Trimming took 4 bases from V and 2 from J; bases not matched to a gene: 6. The CDR3 DNA reads as TGTGCCTGGACAGGAAGCGGGAACACAGATACGCAGTATTTT. Its translation is CAWTGSGNTDTQYF. Full variable domain (outside the CDR3, taken from reference TRBV30 and TRBJ2-3): SQTIHQWPATLVQPVGSPLSLECTVEGTSNPNLYWYRQAAGRGLQLLFYSVGIGQISSEVPQNLSASRPQDRQFILSSKKLLLSDSGFYLCAWTGSGNTDTQYFGPGTRLTVL.

This clone has just one count. The rearrangement uses TRBV29-1 and TRBJ1-4; D remains ambiguous. The CDR3 consists of 12 residues. Germline loops: CDR1 SQVTM, CDR2 ANQGSEA. Trimming pared 7 bases from V and 9 bases from J, leaving 15 bases between. This CDR3 is CSAAINPQKLFF. In nucleotides, the CDR3 is TGCAGCGCCGCAATAAACCCTCAAAAACTGTTTTTT.

This clone was seen a handful of times. This chain links TRBV15 with TRBJ2-3; 7 positions match TRBD2. Germline V gene sequence: CDR1 LNHNV, CDR2 YYDKDF (reference sequence). Trimming at V came to 6 bases and at J to 0 bases, leaving 6 bases not matched to a gene. This CDR3 contains 15 residues. The CDR3 DNA is TGTGCCACCAGTGGTCTAGCGGTGAGCACAGATACGCAGTATTTT. Translating it yields CATSGLAVSTDTQYF.

The rearrangement links TRBV9 to TRBJ2-7, with D uncertain. The germline V and J ends were trimmed by 0 bases and 2 bases, with 0 bases remaining between them. The CDR3 sequence is 11 residues long. Germline CDR1 reads SGDLS; CDR2 reads YYNGEE. CDR3 sequence: CASSVAYEQYF. The CDR3 DNA is TGTGCCAGCAGCGTAGCCTACGAGCAGTACTTC.

This sequence joins TRBV27 and TRBJ2-4; 7 bases fit TRBD1. CDR3 size: 15 residues. Germline V gene sequence: CDR1 MNHEY, CDR2 SMNVEV (reference sequence). V shed 5 bases and J 6 bases; nucleotides not matched to a gene: 10. The CDR3 loop reads CASSPATGIVNIQYF. For the CDR3, the DNA is TGTGCCAGCAGTCCCGCGACAGGGATTGTAAACATTCAGTACTTC.

This clone was recorded a few times. This chain links TRBV9 with TRBJ2-5; 9 bases line up with TRBD2. The CDR3 extends over 17 amino acids. Trimming removed 3 bases from V and 4 bases from J; junction bases left unmatched: 13. Germline CDR1 and CDR2: SGDLS and YYNGEE. CDR3 DNA: TGTGCCAGCAGCGCCAGGTATGGCGGGAGGGCTCGAGAGACCCAGTACTTC. This encodes CASSARYGGRARETQYF. The variable domain in full, with the rest retrieved from reference TRBV9 and TRBJ2-5, is DSGVTQTPKHLITATGQRVTLRCSPRSGDLSVYWYQQSLDQGLQFLIQYYNGEERAKGNILERFSAQQFPDLHSELNLSSLELGDSALYFCASSARYGGRARETQYFGPGTRLLVL.

This clone showed up just a few times. This chain connects TRBV5-1 to TRBJ2-3; D is perhaps TRBD1 (5 bases). The germline gives CDR1 SGHRS, CDR2 YFSETQ. There are 14 residues in the CDR3. With 4 bases removed from V and 0 bases from J, the gap between germline ends came to 9 bases. The CDR3 loop is CASSPDTSTDTQYF. The CDR3 DNA sequence: TGCGCCAGCAGCCCGGACACTAGCACAGATACGCAGTATTTT.

There are a few counts of this clone. The rearrangement links TRBV23-1 to TRBJ2-1; 7 bases are shared with TRBD2. TRBV23-1 is given ORF status, its function remaining uncertain. This CDR3 comprises 15 residues. V was pared by 6 bases and J by 8 bases, with 13 bases of the junction left unmatched. The CDR3: CASSLTARELDEQFF. The CDR3 DNA reads TGCGCCAGCAGCCTTACTGCGCGGGAGCTGGATGAGCAGTTCTTC.

This clone appeared a single time. The rearrangement uses TRBV29-1 and TRBJ2-5; 7 bases map to TRBD2. V shed 4 bases and J 1 base; nucleotides not matched to a gene: 3. The CDR3 runs to 13 residues. The germline V gene has CDR1 SQVTM and CDR2 ANQGSEA. CDR3 bases: TGCAGCGTTGGTCGGGGGGTCCAAGAGACCCAGTACTTC. Translation gives CSVGRGVQETQYF.

The sample holds a few counts of this clone. J is TRBJ2-3 and V is TRBV29-1, with D unresolved. This CDR3 is built from 11 residues. Germline CDR1 reads SQVTM; CDR2 reads ANQGSEA. Between the trimmed V and J ends, which lost 6 bases and 2 bases, there was a span of 6 bases. The CDR3 loop reads CSVLYTDTQYF. DNA of the CDR3: TGCAGCGTCCTTTACACAGATACGCAGTATTTT.

CDR3 residues: CASSLGTPTSNEKLFF. Written as DNA, the CDR3 is TGTGCCAGCAGTTTAGGGACACCGACCTCTAATGAAAAACTGTTTTTT. The chain links TRBV6-5 to TRBJ1-4; possible D gene TRBD1, 6 bases. This CDR3 is built from 16 residues. The V and J ends lost 4 bases and 3 bases respectively, with 15 bases between them. Per the germline V gene, CDR1 is MNHEY and CDR2 is SVGAGI.

The chain joins TRBV30 to TRBJ1-5; D is perhaps TRBD1 (5 bases). The CDR3 loop spans 16 amino acids. The germline V and J ends were trimmed by 5 bases and 0 bases, with 17 bases remaining between them. CDR1 is GTSNPN and CDR2 is SVGIG in the germline V gene (reference sequence). The CDR3, as DNA: TGTGCCTGGGGCTACAGGAATTTTTATAGCAATCAGCCCCAGCATTTT. Its protein product is CAWGYRNFYSNQPQHF.

A few counts support this clone. The genes are TRBV7-9 and TRBJ2-1; D uncertain. The V and J ends lost 2 bases and 6 bases respectively, with 8 bases between them. The germline V gene encodes CDR1 SEHNR and CDR2 FQNEAQ (reference sequence). There are 13 residues in the CDR3. The CDR3 bases are TGTGCCAGCAGCTTACCCAACATCAATGAGCAGTTCTTC. It translates to CASSLPNINEQFF. The full variable domain, completed using reference TRBV7-9 and TRBJ2-1, is DTGVSQNPRHKITKRGQNVTFRCDPISEHNRLYWYRQTLGQGPEFLTYFQNEAQLEKSRLLSDRFSAERPKGSFSTLEIQRTEQGDSAMYLCASSLPNINEQFFGPGTRLTVL.

The CDR3: CASSVGVRSASNEQFF. CDR3 sequence (DNA): TGTGCCAGCAGCGTAGGGGTACGGTCCGCCTCCAATGAGCAGTTCTTC. The chain links TRBV9 to TRBJ2-1; no clear D gene. CDR1 and CDR2 from the germline V gene are SGDLS and YYNGEE. With 0 bases removed from V and 6 bases from J, the gap between germline ends came to 16 bases. This CDR3 has 16 amino acids.

The chain links TRBV18 to TRBJ1-1; TRBD1 agrees at 8 bases. V was pared by 3 bases and J by 3 bases, with 6 bases of the junction left unmatched. The germline V gene has CDR1 KGHSH and CDR2 LQKENI. This CDR3 comprises 15 residues. The CDR3 loop reads CASSPRTGRYTEAFF. DNA for the CDR3: TGTGCCAGCTCACCGAGGACAGGGCGCTACACTGAAGCTTTCTTT.

This chain joins TRBV7-2 and TRBJ1-2; weak D call: TRBD1 (6 bases). Germline CDR1 and CDR2: SGHTA and FQGNSA. The V gene lost 1 base and the J gene lost 8 bases, with 8 bases spanning the gap. CDR3 length: 12 residues. CDR3 amino acids: CASSLEGDGYTF. CDR3 sequence (DNA): TGTGCCAGCAGCTTAGAGGGGGACGGCTACACCTTC.

The gene calls are TRBV5-1 and TRBJ2-5; 9 bases fit TRBD2. Germline values: CDR1 SGHRS, CDR2 YFSETQ. With V trimmed by 6 bases and J by 0 bases, 3 bases remained unmatched. The CDR3 consists of 14 residues. In DNA, the CDR3 is TGCGCCAGCACCAGACTAGCGGACCAAGAGACCCAGTACTTC. This sequence encodes CASTRLADQETQYF.

In the case of this clone: The same CDR3 also results from other DNA sequences found in this sample. The CDR3, as DNA: TGTGCCAGCTCGCCAGGGGACGGGGCCTACGAGCAGTACTTC. Translated, it gives CASSPGDGAYEQYF. This rearrangement joins TRBV18 to TRBJ2-7, with TRBD1 as a possible D gene (6 bases). This CDR3 comprises 14 residues. CDR1 is KGHSH, CDR2 LQKENI, per germline. V was shortened by 6 bases and J by 2 bases, with 14 bases between the two germline ends.

The V call is TRBV9, the J call TRBJ1-6, with 7 bases matching TRBD1. This CDR3 is built from 15 residues. Germline V gene lookup returns CDR1 SGDLS and CDR2 YYNGEE. With 3 bases clipped from V and 9 bases from J, the junction kept 9 bases outside the gene matches. This CDR3 reads CASSATGRGFSPLHF. The CDR3 nucleotides are TGTGCCAGCAGCGCGACAGGGAGAGGGTTTTCACCCCTCCACTTT.

The chain carries TRBV5-1 and TRBJ2-7, with 8 bases that match TRBD1. The CDR3 is made up of 16 amino acids. The V gene end was trimmed by 4 bases and the J gene end by 4 bases; junction bases not matched to a gene: 13. The germline V gene encodes CDR1 SGHRS and CDR2 YFSETQ. CDR3 loop: CASSRQGIGSGYEQYF. The CDR3 DNA reads as TGCGCCAGCAGCCGACAGGGGATCGGTAGTGGTTACGAGCAGTACTTC. Combining the CDR3 with reference TRBV5-1 and TRBJ2-7 gives the whole variable domain KAGVTQTPRYLIKTRGQQVTLSCSPISGHRSVSWYQQTPGQGLQFLFEYFSETQRNKGNFPGRFSGRQFSNSRSEMNVSTLELGDSALYLCASSRQGIGSGYEQYFGPGTRLTVT.

J is TRBJ2-7 and V is TRBV15, with 9 bases identical to TRBD1. V dropped 1 base and J dropped 3; count of bases not matched to a gene: 4. The CDR3 totals 15 residues. CDR1 LNHNV and CDR2 YYDKDF come from the germline V gene (reference sequence). CDR3 sequence reads: CATSRARQGGYEQYF. The DNA of the CDR3 is TGTGCCACCAGCAGAGCCCGACAGGGGGGCTACGAGCAGTACTTC.

The genes are TRBV30 and TRBJ2-1; 10 bases fit TRBD2. The germline V gene encodes CDR1 GTSNPN and CDR2 SVGIG (reference sequence). The CDR3 totals 15 residues. J gave up 5 bases and V 3 bases, and 7 bases lay outside the gene matches. The CDR3 spells CAWSAGLADNNEQFF. The CDR3, as DNA: TGTGCCTGGAGCGCTGGACTAGCGGACAACAATGAGCAGTTCTTC.

This rearrangement joins TRBV7-3 to TRBJ2-3, with D unresolved. V lost 0 bases and J lost 4, with 5 bases in between. Germline values: CDR1 SGHTA, CDR2 FQGTGA. CDR3 length: 13 amino acids. CDR3 sequence reads: CASSLTFADTQYF. Here the CDR3 DNA reads TGTGCCAGCAGCTTAACCTTCGCAGATACGCAGTATTTT.

This chain uses TRBV5-1 with TRBJ1-2; D remains unclear. V was pared by 5 bases and J by 4 bases, with 12 bases between. Germline assignment: CDR1 SGHRS and CDR2 YFSETQ. CDR3 length equals 13 residues. The chain's CDR3 is CASRSESVYGYTF. CDR3 nucleotide sequence: TGCGCCAGCAGGTCGGAGTCAGTCTATGGCTACACCTTC.

This clone turned up a few times. The chain employs TRBV10-3 and TRBJ2-7; 8 bases match TRBD2. The CDR3 is made up of 13 amino acids. The V gene end was trimmed by 6 bases and the J gene end by 5 bases; junction bases not matched to a gene: 6. Germline values: CDR1 ENHRY, CDR2 SYGVKD. For the CDR3, the DNA is TGTGCCATCAGGGGACTAGAGGGAAACGAGCAGTACTTC. Translating gives CAIRGLEGNEQYF.